One and the same sample provided the 20 T cell receptor beta chains below, sequenced in a study of OX40 agonist ivuxolimab in advanced cancers. Measured with immunoSEQ multiplex PCR; TCRdb has only the in-frame clones, and not every one. The sample lists approximately 82,000 clones; 75% to 90% were seen once. Sample: CD4+ or CD8+ T cells sorted from blood, taken in a trial of the OX40 agonist ivuxolimab. These receptors all come from an adult with an advanced solid tumor such as melanoma, head and neck, liver or kidney cancer.

This clone was counted between two and nine times. The genes are TRBV2 and TRBJ1-5; possibly TRBD1 for D (5 bases). There are 15 residues in the CDR3. Between the trimmed V and J ends, which lost 5 bases and 5 bases, there was a span of 16 bases. Germline values: CDR1 SNHLY, CDR2 FYNNEI. CDR3 residues: CASSPLGTGDQPQHF. For the CDR3, the DNA is TGTGCCAGCAGTCCTTTGGGGACGGGGGATCAGCCCCAGCATTTT.

This clone has a single count. Here the CDR3 reads CSVGSNTDTQYF. The CDR3 DNA reads TGCAGCGTTGGGTCGAACACAGATACGCAGTATTTT. This chain joins TRBV29-1 and TRBJ2-3; D is ambiguous. This CDR3 spans 12 amino acids. V lost 4 bases to trimming and J lost 2 bases, with 7 bases between them. Germline assignment: CDR1 SQVTM and CDR2 ANQGSEA.

This chain links TRBV5-1 with TRBJ2-7; 7 bases agree with TRBD1. V lost 3 bases to trimming and J lost 2 bases; unmatched junction nucleotides: 5. Germline-derived CDR1 and CDR2 are SGHRS and YFSETQ. The CDR3 loop spans 14 amino acids. CDR3 amino acids: CASSSQGVAYEQYF. The CDR3 region has the DNA TGCGCCAGCAGCTCCCAGGGGGTGGCCTACGAGCAGTACTTC.

As regards this clone: One junction end does not reproduce the germline sequence, and a read error may be involved. CDR3 region: CASSETGTGNF. The CDR3 coding sequence is TGTGCCAGCAGTGAAACCGGGACAGGGAACTTC. The rearrangement links TRBV2 to TRBJ2-7; 9 bases match TRBD1. Germline CDR1 SNHLY, CDR2 FYNNEI. CDR3 length: 11 amino acids.

The rearrangement joins TRBV5-4 to TRBJ2-7; D perhaps matches TRBD2 (5 bases). The V and J ends lost 3 bases and 0 bases respectively, with 10 bases between them. CDR3 length: 14 amino acids. The germline CDR1 and CDR2 sequences are SGHNT and YYREEE (reference sequence). In nucleotides, the CDR3 is TGTGCCAGCAGCTCACCGGGAACCTCCTACGAGCAGTACTTC. Residues: CASSSPGTSYEQYF.

This chain links TRBV5-1 with TRBJ2-7, with D maybe TRBD2 (7 bases). Germline lookup yields CDR1 SGHRS and CDR2 YFSETQ. The germline V and J ends were trimmed by 0 bases and 0 bases, with 13 bases remaining between them. CDR3 length: 16 residues. CDR3 region: CASSLAGGLSSYEQYF. The CDR3 DNA reads TGCGCCAGCAGCTTGGCCGGGGGGCTGAGCTCCTACGAGCAGTACTTC.

The chain employs TRBV28 and TRBJ1-5, with no clear D. This CDR3 spans 14 amino acids. Germline V gene data show CDR1 as MDHEN and CDR2 as SYDVKM. V was shortened by 3 bases and J by 1 base, with 7 bases between the two germline ends. The CDR3 protein is CASSFPGSNQPQHF. CDR3 nucleotides: TGTGCCAGCAGTTTTCCGGGAAGCAATCAGCCCCAGCATTTT. The full variable domain, its missing parts supplied by reference TRBV28 and TRBJ1-5, is DVKVTQSSRYLVKRTGEKVFLECVQDMDHENMFWYRQDPGLGLRLIYFSYDVKMKEKGDIPEGYSVSREKKERFSLILESASTNQTSMYLCASSFPGSNQPQHFGDGTRLSIL.

The chain joins TRBV2 to TRBJ2-7, with 9 bases fitting TRBD1. Trimming took 3 bases from V and 3 from J; bases not matched to a gene: 6. CDR1 and CDR2 from the germline V gene are SNHLY and FYNNEI. The CDR3 is made up of 15 amino acids. In DNA, the CDR3 is TGTGCCAGCAGTGATCCCTCGGGACAGGGCTACGAGCAGTACTTC. Its protein is CASSDPSGQGYEQYF.

The rearrangement uses TRBV5-4 and TRBJ2-7; tentative D call: TRBD2 (6 bases). Germline values: CDR1 SGHNT, CDR2 YYREEE (reference sequence). The CDR3 is 13 amino acids. The V end was cut by 3 bases, the J end by 4 bases, with 11 bases between. The CDR3 loop is CASSSTGVYEQYF. CDR3 nucleotides: TGTGCCAGCAGCTCTACGGGGGTGTACGAGCAGTACTTC.

The chain has TRBV5-1 and TRBJ1-5; D is unclear. V was shortened by 0 bases and J by 3 bases, with 7 bases between the two germline ends. CDR1 SGHRS and CDR2 YFSETQ come from the germline V gene. The CDR3 runs to 14 residues. This CDR3 is CASSLGGYNQPQHF. As DNA, the CDR3 is TGCGCCAGCAGCTTGGGAGGGTACAATCAGCCCCAGCATTTT.

The chain links TRBV2 to TRBJ1-2; no reliable D call. There are 13 residues in the CDR3. Germline V CDR1 and CDR2: SNHLY, FYNNEI. V was trimmed by 3 bases and J by 8 bases, leaving 13 bases between them. The CDR3 coding sequence is TGTGCCAGCAGTGAGCGGCAGGCGAACGGCTACACCTTC. Encoded protein: CASSERQANGYTF.

This rearrangement joins TRBV6-1 to TRBJ1-1; D not resolved. The germline gives CDR1 MNHNS, CDR2 SASEGT. The germline V and J ends were trimmed by 2 bases and 1 base, with 8 bases remaining between them. The CDR3 loop spans 14 amino acids. In DNA form, the CDR3 reads TGTGCCAGCAGTGAAATTACAGCGAACACTGAAGCTTTCTTT. Protein sequence: CASSEITANTEAFF.

As DNA, the CDR3 is TGTGCCAGCAGTTACTCAGGAGGGCCCAATTCACCCCTCCACTTT. As protein: CASSYSGGPNSPLHF. The rearrangement links TRBV6-5 to TRBJ1-6, with unresolved D. The CDR3 sequence is 15 residues long. The germline CDR1 and CDR2 sequences are MNHEY and SVGAGI. V was shortened by 0 bases and J by 7 bases, with 10 bases between the two germline ends.

The chain employs TRBV18 and TRBJ2-3; 9 bases match TRBD2. Germline V CDR1 and CDR2: KGHSH, LQKENI. V trimming: 4 bases; J trimming: 2 bases; junction bases outside the gene matches: 7. The CDR3 is made up of 16 amino acids. The CDR3 reads CASSLQGLAATDTQYF. The CDR3 DNA sequence: TGTGCCAGCTCACTCCAGGGACTAGCCGCCACAGATACGCAGTATTTT.

The chain has TRBV7-9 and TRBJ2-5, with D perhaps being TRBD1 or TRBD2 (5 bases each). The germline V gene has CDR1 SEHNR and CDR2 FQNEAQ (reference sequence). Trimming shortened V by 4 bases and J by 5 bases, and 17 bases separated the two germline ends. The CDR3 totals 15 residues. The CDR3 sequence is CASSSGTKGRETQYF. The CDR3 bases are TGTGCCAGCAGCTCCGGGACGAAGGGCCGGGAGACCCAGTACTTC.

V is TRBV5-1 and J is TRBJ1-3; possibly TRBD1 for D (5 bases). Germline CDR1 and CDR2: SGHRS and YFSETQ. V shed 0 bases and J shed 0 bases, with 7 bases lying between them. The CDR3 totals 15 residues. The CDR3 coding sequence is TGCGCCAGCAGCTTGGGAGGGGCCTCTGGAAACACCATATATTTT. Its translation: CASSLGGASGNTIYF.

The chain is built from TRBV5-1 and TRBJ1-2; D is uncertain. Deletions cut 0 bases from V and 5 bases from J, with 8 bases between. The CDR3 consists of 13 residues. Germline values: CDR1 SGHRS, CDR2 YFSETQ. CDR3: CASSLDQEYGYTF. The DNA for the CDR3 is TGCGCCAGCAGCTTGGACCAGGAGTATGGCTACACCTTC.

The rearrangement joins TRBV6-5 to TRBJ2-1; weak D call: TRBD2 (5 bases). The CDR3 runs to 16 residues. Per germline, CDR1 MNHEY and CDR2 SVGAGI. The ends were cut back, 0 bases at V and 7 bases at J, with 16 bases in the middle. The CDR3 DNA is TGTGCCAGCAGTTACTCGAGATCTAGCCATAGGAATGAGCAGTTCTTC. Amino acid sequence: CASSYSRSSHRNEQFF.

This clone has a single count. The chain carries TRBV21-1 and TRBJ2-7; TRBD1, the table's D call, was not compared with the DNA. TRBV21-1 is recorded as a pseudogene. The CDR3 extends over 14 amino acids. The CDR3 spells CASSKGTAGYEQYF. The CDR3 coding sequence is TGTGCCAGCAGCAAAGGAACAGCAGGCTACGAGCAGTACTTC.

This clone was observed a single time. V usage is TRBV5-5 and J usage is TRBJ2-1; D is possibly TRBD1 or TRBD2 (5 bases each). The V gene's germline CDR1 is SGHKS and CDR2 YYEKEE (reference sequence). The CDR3 sequence is 15 residues long. V was pared by 2 bases and J by 2 bases, with 11 bases between. CDR3 DNA: TGTGCCAGCAGCTTTTCACTAGGGGCCTACAATGAGCAGTTCTTC. This codes for CASSFSLGAYNEQFF.